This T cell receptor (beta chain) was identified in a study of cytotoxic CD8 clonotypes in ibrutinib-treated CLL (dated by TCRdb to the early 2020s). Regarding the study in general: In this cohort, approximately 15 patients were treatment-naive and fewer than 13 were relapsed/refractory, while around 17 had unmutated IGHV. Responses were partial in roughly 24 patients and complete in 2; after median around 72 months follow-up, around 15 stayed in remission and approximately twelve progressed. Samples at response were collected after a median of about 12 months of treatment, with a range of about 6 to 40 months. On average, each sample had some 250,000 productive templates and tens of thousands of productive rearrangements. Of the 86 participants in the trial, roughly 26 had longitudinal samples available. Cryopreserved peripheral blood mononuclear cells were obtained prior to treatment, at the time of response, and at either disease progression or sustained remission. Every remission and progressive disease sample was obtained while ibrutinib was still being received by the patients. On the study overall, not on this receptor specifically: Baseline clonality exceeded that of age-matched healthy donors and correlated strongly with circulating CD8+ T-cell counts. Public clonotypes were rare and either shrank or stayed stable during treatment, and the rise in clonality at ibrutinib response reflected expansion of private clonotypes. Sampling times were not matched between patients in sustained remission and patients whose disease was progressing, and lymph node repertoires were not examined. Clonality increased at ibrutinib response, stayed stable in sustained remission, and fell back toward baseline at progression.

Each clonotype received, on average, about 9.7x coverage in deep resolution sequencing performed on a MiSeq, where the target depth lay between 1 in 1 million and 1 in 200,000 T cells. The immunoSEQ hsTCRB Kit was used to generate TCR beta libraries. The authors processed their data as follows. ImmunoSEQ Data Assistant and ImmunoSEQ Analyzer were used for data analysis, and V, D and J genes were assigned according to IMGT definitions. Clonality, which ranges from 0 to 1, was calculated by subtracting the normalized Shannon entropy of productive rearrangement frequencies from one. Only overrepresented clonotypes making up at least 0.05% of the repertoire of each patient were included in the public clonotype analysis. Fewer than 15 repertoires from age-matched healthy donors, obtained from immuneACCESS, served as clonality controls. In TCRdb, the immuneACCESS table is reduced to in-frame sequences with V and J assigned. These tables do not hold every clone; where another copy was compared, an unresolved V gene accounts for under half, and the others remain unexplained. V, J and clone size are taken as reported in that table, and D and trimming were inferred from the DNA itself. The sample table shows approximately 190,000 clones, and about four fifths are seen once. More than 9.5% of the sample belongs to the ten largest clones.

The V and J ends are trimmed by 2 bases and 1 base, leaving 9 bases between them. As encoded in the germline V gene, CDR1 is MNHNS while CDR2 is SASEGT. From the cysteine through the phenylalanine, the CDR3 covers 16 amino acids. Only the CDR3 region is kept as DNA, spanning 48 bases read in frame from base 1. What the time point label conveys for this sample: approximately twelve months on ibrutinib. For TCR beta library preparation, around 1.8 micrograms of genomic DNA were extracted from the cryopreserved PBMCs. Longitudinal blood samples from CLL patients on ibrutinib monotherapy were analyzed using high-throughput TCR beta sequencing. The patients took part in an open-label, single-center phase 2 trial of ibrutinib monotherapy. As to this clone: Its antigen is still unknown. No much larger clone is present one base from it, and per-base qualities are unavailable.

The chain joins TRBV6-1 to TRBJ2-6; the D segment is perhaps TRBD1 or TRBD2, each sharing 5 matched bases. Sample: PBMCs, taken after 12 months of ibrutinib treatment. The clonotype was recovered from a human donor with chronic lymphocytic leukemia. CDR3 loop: CASSESGASGANVLTF. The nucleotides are TGTGCCAGCAGTGAATCCGGGGCTTCTGGGGCCAACGTCCTGACTTTC.